These 9 T cell receptor beta chains originate from one sample sequenced in a study of shared clonotypes between healthy human individuals. Sequencing used immunoSEQ multiplex PCR; TCRdb keeps in-frame clones, though not all of them. The sample holds over a million clones; approximately 68% are singletons and the top ten take approximately 1.5%. Sample: memory CD4+ T cells sorted from blood. Specified subset: CD45RA-negative fraction. These receptors all stem from a man aged 18 to 29 in good health.

This chain uses TRBV7-3 with TRBJ2-1; D is undetermined. This CDR3 is 13 amino acids long. Trimming took 5 bases from V and 16 from J, leaving 21 bases between them. CDR1 and CDR2 from the germline V gene are SGHTA and FQGTGA. CDR3 in DNA: TGTGCCAGCAGCCTGAATGCGGAAACGTCGGGTTTCTTC. Translating it yields CASSLNAETSGFF.

Notes on this clone: Other DNA sequences in the sample encode the same CDR3. The DNA for the CDR3 is TGTGCCAGCAGCCCCCTAGGGGTCGATAATTCACCCCTCCACTTT. Its protein is CASSPLGVDNSPLHF. The V and J genes are TRBV9 and TRBJ1-6; maybe TRBD1 (5 bases). The CDR3 extends over 15 amino acids. In germline, CDR1 is SGDLS, CDR2 YYNGEE. The V gene lost 4 bases and the J gene lost 5 bases, with 13 bases spanning the gap.

The chain has TRBV5-5 and TRBJ1-3; the D is unclear. The germline gives CDR1 SGHKS, CDR2 YYEKEE (reference sequence). The CDR3 has 14 residues. The V gene lost 0 bases and the J gene lost 4 bases, with 8 bases spanning the gap. This chain's CDR3 is CASSLGGLGNTIYF. CDR3 DNA sequence: TGTGCCAGCAGCTTGGGTGGGCTCGGAAACACCATATATTTT.

The chain joins TRBV11-1 to TRBJ2-5; D uncertain. V was pared by 4 bases and J by 4 bases, with 7 bases between. Germline CDR1 SGHAT, CDR2 FQDESV (reference sequence). The CDR3 length is 12 residues. The CDR3 sequence: CASSYTAETQYF. The CDR3 DNA reads as TGTGCCAGCAGCTATACAGCAGAGACCCAGTACTTC. Filled out from reference TRBV11-1 and TRBJ2-5, the complete variable domain reads EAEVAQSPRYKITEKSQAVAFWCDPISGHATLYWYRQILGQGPELLVQFQDESVVDDSQLPKDRFSAERLKGVDSTLKIQPAELGDSAMYLCASSYTAETQYFGPGTRLLVL.

This chain uses TRBV19 with TRBJ2-7, with unresolved D. This CDR3 contains 13 residues. The ends were cut back, 4 bases at V and 0 bases at J, with 7 bases in the middle. From germline, CDR1 is LNHDA and CDR2 SQIVND (reference sequence). CDR3 region: CASSTGSSYEQYF. As DNA, the CDR3 is TGTGCCAGTAGTACTGGAAGCTCCTACGAGCAGTACTTC. The full variable domain, rest sourced from reference TRBV19 and TRBJ2-7, is DGGITQSPKYLFRKEGQNVTLSCEQNLNHDAMYWYRQDPGQGLRLIYYSQIVNDFQKGDIAEGYSVSREKKESFPLTVTSAQKNPTAFYLCASSTGSSYEQYFGPGTRLTVT.

The V call is TRBV11-2, the J call TRBJ2-7, with 9 positions matching TRBD1. Unmatched junction bases numbered 4, after V lost 1 base and J lost 3 bases. From germline, CDR1 is SGHAT and CDR2 FQNNGV. The length of the CDR3 is 15 residues. The CDR3 loop is CASSLATGGGYEQYF. In nucleotides, the CDR3 is TGTGCCAGCAGCTTAGCGACAGGGGGAGGCTACGAGCAGTACTTC.

The rearrangement links TRBV27 to TRBJ2-1, with TRBD2 matching over 13 bases. The CDR3 spans 19 residues. Germline-derived CDR1 and CDR2 are MNHEY and SMNVEV (reference sequence). Losses at the gene ends were 2 bases for V and 6 bases for J; bases not matched to a gene: 13. CDR3 DNA: TGTGCCAGCAGTTTAAGGGGGACTAGCGGGGCCCTACGGGGCAATGAGCAGTTCTTC. Translation gives CASSLRGTSGALRGNEQFF.

As to this clone: Other DNA sequences in the same sample also yield this CDR3. The DNA of the CDR3 is TGTGCCTGGAGTCGGACTACCCCTTACGAGCAGTACTTC. It encodes CAWSRTTPYEQYF. This chain uses TRBV30 with TRBJ2-7, with D tentatively TRBD2 (6 bases). This CDR3 region has 13 residues. With 2 bases removed from V and 4 bases from J, the gap between germline ends came to 12 bases. Germline CDR1 GTSNPN, CDR2 SVGIG (reference sequence).

This sequence joins TRBV18 and TRBJ2-2; D tentatively fits TRBD1 or TRBD2 (5 bases each). The V gene lost 0 bases and the J gene lost 2 bases, with 10 bases spanning the gap. This CDR3 region has 16 residues. Germline CDR1 is KGHSH and CDR2 is LQKENI. This CDR3 reads CASSPPSGGNTGELFF. CDR3 coding DNA: TGTGCCAGCTCACCACCATCTGGGGGAAACACCGGGGAGCTGTTTTTT.